The 5 T cell receptor beta chains presented below share a single source sample, sequenced in a study of T cell responses to AZD1222 COVID-19 vaccine. The protocol was immunoSEQ multiplex PCR, while the TCRdb copy is restricted to in-frame clones and leaves out a portion. The sample holds 99,000 or so clones, more than 75% seen once. This sample comprised peripheral blood, obtained on day 0 of AZD1222 vaccination. These receptors were collected from an adult in good health.

The genes are TRBV7-9 and TRBJ2-2, with a possible D match to TRBD1 (5 bases). V lost 8 bases and J 6 bases, leaving 19 bases between the germline ends. The length of the CDR3 is 15 residues. The V gene's germline CDR1 is SEHNR and CDR2 FQNEAQ (reference sequence). Here the CDR3 reads CASETPARVAGELFF. In nucleotides, the CDR3 is TGTGCCAGCGAAACCCCGGCCAGGGTGGCCGGGGAGCTGTTTTTT.

The V and J genes are TRBV5-4 and TRBJ2-2, with a weak D call TRBD1 (6 bases). Trimming took 0 bases from V and 1 from J, leaving 7 bases between them. The germline V gene encodes CDR1 SGHNT and CDR2 YYREEE (reference sequence). The CDR3 is 15 amino acids. The CDR3 loop is CASSLGGLNTGELFF. As DNA, the CDR3 is TGTGCCAGCAGCTTGGGGGGGCTGAACACCGGGGAGCTGTTTTTT.

V usage is TRBV11-1 and J usage is TRBJ1-2; D unresolved. V lost 5 bases, J lost 1 base, and 11 bases lay in between. In germline, CDR1 is SGHAT, CDR2 FQDESV (reference sequence). The CDR3 runs 14 residues. Written as DNA, the CDR3 is TGTGCCAGCAGCCCGAGGACGGTTAACTATGGCTACACCTTC. Translation: CASSPRTVNYGYTF.

CDR3 coding DNA: TGTGCCAGCCGTTGGAACGTCCAGCCCCAGCATTTT. This sequence encodes CASRWNVQPQHF. The J gene is TRBJ1-5, the V gene TRBV28; D gene ambiguous. Germline V CDR1 and CDR2: MDHEN, SYDVKM. This CDR3 region has 12 residues. V lost 8 bases, J lost 7 bases, and 12 bases lay in between.

The sample holds one count of this clone. The rearrangement links TRBV30 to TRBJ1-2, with D tentatively TRBD1 (6 bases). V was clipped by 4 bases and J by 7 bases, with 10 bases between them. CDR3 length: 11 amino acids. Germline CDR1 reads GTSNPN; CDR2 reads SVGIG (reference sequence). In nucleotides, the CDR3 is TGTGCCTGGAACAGGGAGGTTGGCTACACCTTC. This codes for CAWNREVGYTF. Full variable domain (missing parts from reference TRBV30 and TRBJ1-2): SQTIHQWPATLVQPVGSPLSLECTVEGTSNPNLYWYRQAAGRGLQLLFYSVGIGQISSEVPQNLSASRPQDRQFILSSKKLLLSDSGFYLCAWNREVGYTFGSGTRLTVV.